Shown below are 18 T cell receptor beta chains from a single sample sequenced in a study of cytotoxic CD8 clonotypes in ibrutinib-treated CLL. The protocol was immunoSEQ multiplex PCR, while the TCRdb copy is restricted to in-frame clones and leaves out a portion. The sample contains 200,000 to 250,000 clones, more than 70% of which appear only once. The sample in question was PBMCs, obtained after 12 months of ibrutinib treatment. These receptor sequences come from a human donor with chronic lymphocytic leukemia.

The chain links TRBV5-6 to TRBJ1-1; 7 bases agree with TRBD1. V lost 2 bases and J lost 5; bases outside the gene matches: 6. CDR3 length equals 14 residues. Germline V lookup: CDR1 SGHDT, CDR2 YYEEEE. As DNA, the CDR3 is TGTGCCAGCAGCTTAGACAGGGTGAGGACTGAAGCTTTCTTT. This sequence encodes CASSLDRVRTEAFF.

The rearrangement joins TRBV6-6 to TRBJ2-3; tentative D call: TRBD2 (5 bases). V lost 8 bases and J lost 4, with 13 bases in between. This CDR3 region has 13 residues. CDR1 MNHNY and CDR2 SVGAGI come from the germline V gene (reference sequence). CDR3 in amino acids: CASGALASDTQYF. CDR3 coding DNA: TGTGCCAGCGGTGCCCTAGCCTCAGATACGCAGTATTTT.

The chain combines TRBV2 with TRBJ2-2; D unclear. Between the trimmed V and J ends, which lost 6 bases and 4 bases, there was a span of 12 bases. CDR1 is SNHLY and CDR2 is FYNNEI in the germline V gene. The CDR3 is 14 residues long. The CDR3 sequence is CASRATGGTGELFF. For the CDR3, the DNA is TGTGCCAGCAGAGCGACGGGTGGCACCGGGGAGCTGTTTTTT.

CDR3 in DNA: TGTGCCAGCTCGGACGGGGTCAATCAGCCCCAGCATTTT. Residues: CASSDGVNQPQHF. The V gene is TRBV27, the J gene TRBJ1-5; D gene ambiguous. The CDR3 runs to 13 residues. The ends were cut back, 8 bases at V and 3 bases at J, with 11 bases in the middle. Germline assignment: CDR1 MNHEY and CDR2 SMNVEV (reference sequence).

V is TRBV18 and J is TRBJ2-1; tentatively, D is TRBD2 (5 bases). V lost 3 bases and J lost 9, with 9 bases in between. This CDR3 comprises 12 residues. Germline V lookup: CDR1 KGHSH, CDR2 LQKENI. CDR3 in DNA: TGTGCCAGCTCACCGGACTTGAGTGAGCAGTTCTTC. Protein sequence: CASSPDLSEQFF. Looking up the rest from reference TRBV18 and TRBJ2-1 gives the full variable domain: NAGVMQNPRHLVRRRGQEARLRCSPMKGHSHVYWYRQLPEEGLKFMVYLQKENIIDESGMPKERFSAEFPKEGPSILRIQQVVRGDSAAYFCASSPDLSEQFFGPGTRLTVL.

The gene calls are TRBV6-5 and TRBJ1-3; 10 bases are shared with TRBD1. J gave up 8 bases and V 3 bases, and 7 bases lay outside the gene matches. Per the germline V gene, CDR1 is MNHEY and CDR2 is SVGAGI. CDR3 length equals 15 residues. CDR3 loop: CASSYRQGASDTIYF. DNA of the CDR3: TGTGCCAGCAGTTATAGACAGGGGGCATCAGACACCATATATTTT.

The rearrangement links TRBV15 to TRBJ2-1; 10 bases map to TRBD2. Germline V lookup: CDR1 LNHNV, CDR2 YYDKDF (reference sequence). The V segment lost 2 bases and the J segment 4 bases; nucleotides outside the gene matches: 2. CDR3 length: 15 residues. The CDR3 DNA reads as TGTGCCACCAGCAGAACTAGCGGGAATTACAATGAGCAGTTCTTC. Amino acid sequence: CATSRTSGNYNEQFF.

The genes are TRBV15 and TRBJ2-7; 7 bases match TRBD1. The germline gives CDR1 LNHNV, CDR2 YYDKDF (reference sequence). V lost 7 bases and J lost 2; bases outside the gene matches: 11. The CDR3 has 15 residues. The CDR3 loop is CATTRPGTETYEQYF. DNA for the CDR3: TGTGCCACCACCCGACCCGGGACAGAGACCTACGAGCAGTACTTC.

Regarding this clone: Other nucleotide sequences from this sample produce the same CDR3. The genes are TRBV5-1 and TRBJ2-1; possible D gene TRBD2, 5 bases. The V gene lost 0 bases and the J gene lost 0 bases, with 7 bases spanning the gap. The length of the CDR3 is 15 residues. Germline V gives CDR1 SGHRS, CDR2 YFSETQ. The CDR3 sequence: CASSLVGNSYNEQFF. For the CDR3, the DNA is TGCGCCAGCAGCTTGGTCGGGAACTCCTACAATGAGCAGTTCTTC.

V is TRBV9 and J is TRBJ2-3; D uncertain. The germline V gene encodes CDR1 SGDLS and CDR2 YYNGEE. V lost 3 bases and J 3 bases, leaving 8 bases between the germline ends. The CDR3 has 13 amino acids. CDR3 coding DNA: TGTGCCAGCAGCGATATAAATACAGATACGCAGTATTTT. This gives the protein CASSDINTDTQYF.

V gene TRBV5-8 combines with J gene TRBJ1-5; no clear D. V was clipped by 0 bases and J by 1 base, with 2 bases between them. The CDR3 loop spans 13 amino acids. Germline V gene sequence: CDR1 SGHTS, CDR2 YDEGEE. DNA for the CDR3: TGTGCCAGCAGCTTGGAAAGCAATCAGCCCCAGCATTTT. This sequence encodes CASSLESNQPQHF.

The chain carries TRBV9 and TRBJ1-2; D gene uncertain. With 4 bases removed from V and 5 bases from J, the gap between germline ends came to 24 bases. The CDR3 length is 17 residues. Germline assignment: CDR1 SGDLS and CDR2 YYNGEE. The CDR3 region has the DNA TGTGCCAGCAGCCCAATCCCGGCCAGGCCGGCGAATTATGGCTACACCTTC. Protein product: CASSPIPARPANYGYTF.

This clone was found once. The rearrangement links TRBV6-5 to TRBJ1-1; 7 bases line up with TRBD1. Germline loops: CDR1 MNHEY, CDR2 SVGAGI. Trimming removed 6 bases from V and 6 bases from J; junction bases left unmatched: 10. The CDR3 is 14 amino acids. Here the CDR3 reads CASREGAGSAEAFF. The CDR3 nucleotides read TGTGCCAGCAGGGAGGGGGCGGGGTCGGCTGAAGCTTTCTTT.

This clone was seen only a few times. Within the sample, other DNA sequences also encode this same CDR3. The CDR3 reads CASRPGRSNQPQHF. In DNA form, the CDR3 reads TGTGCCAGCCGGCCGGGACGGAGCAATCAGCCCCAGCATTTT. This chain connects TRBV19 to TRBJ1-5, with a tentative D call TRBD1 (5 bases). The CDR3 runs to 14 residues. The V gene's germline CDR1 is LNHDA and CDR2 SQIVND (reference sequence). V was clipped by 9 bases and J by 1 base, with 13 bases between them.

The chain has TRBV28 and TRBJ1-1; no firm D call. The CDR3 contains 15 residues. Germline CDR1 reads MDHEN; CDR2 reads SYDVKM. The V end was cut by 6 bases, the J end by 1 base, with 15 bases between. Here the CDR3 DNA reads TGTGCCAGCAGACCTGGAGGCCAGGAGAACACTGAAGCTTTCTTT. Residues: CASRPGGQENTEAFF.

This clone was found many times. V and J are TRBV5-4 and TRBJ2-7, with D uncertain. V was shortened by 0 bases and J by 3 bases, with 13 bases between the two germline ends. This CDR3 region has 15 residues. Germline CDR1 reads SGHNT; CDR2 reads YYREEE (reference sequence). The CDR3 protein is CASSLASGFNYEQYF. The CDR3 nucleotides are TGTGCCAGCAGCTTGGCCTCGGGCTTTAACTACGAGCAGTACTTC.

V and J are TRBV6-5 and TRBJ2-7; weak D call: TRBD1 (5 bases). The CDR3 extends over 15 amino acids. Trimming stripped 2 bases from V and 3 bases from J, with 14 bases between. The germline V gene has CDR1 MNHEY and CDR2 SVGAGI. CDR3 sequence reads: CASSYDPGPGYEQYF. DNA for the CDR3: TGTGCCAGCAGTTACGATCCAGGGCCGGGCTACGAGCAGTACTTC.

V and J are TRBV4-1 and TRBJ2-7; 7 bases map to TRBD1. The V gene end was trimmed by 2 bases and the J gene end by 7 bases; junction bases not matched to a gene: 11. The CDR3 has 15 residues. Germline lookup yields CDR1 MGHRA and CDR2 YSYEKL. As DNA, the CDR3 is TGCGCCAGCAGCCAAACCTGGGACAGACCAAGGGAGCAGTACTTC. Translation: CASSQTWDRPREQYF.